Only one count was recorded for the clone carrying this T cell receptor beta chain. The data are from a study of blood T cell repertoires in COVID-19. The wider study: Sites across the United States, Italy and Spain contributed samples from acute and convalescent COVID-19.

The germline V gene encodes CDR1 SGHTA and CDR2 FQGNSA. Trimming cost V 3 bases and J 1 base, with 3 bases left between them. The CDR3 sequence is 13 residues long. Assay: immunoSEQ multiplex PCR; the TCRdb copy retains only in-frame clones and omits some. The table shows 110,000 to 150,000 clones, with 70% to 90% occurring only once. This chain connects TRBV7-2 to TRBJ2-2; D unresolved. The TCR was taken from a man between 45 and 60 years old with acute or convalescent COVID-19. The specimen sequenced was peripheral blood. In DNA form, the CDR3 reads TGTGCCAGCAGCTTTAGGAACACCGGGGAGCTGTTTTTT. Protein product: CASSFRNTGELFF.